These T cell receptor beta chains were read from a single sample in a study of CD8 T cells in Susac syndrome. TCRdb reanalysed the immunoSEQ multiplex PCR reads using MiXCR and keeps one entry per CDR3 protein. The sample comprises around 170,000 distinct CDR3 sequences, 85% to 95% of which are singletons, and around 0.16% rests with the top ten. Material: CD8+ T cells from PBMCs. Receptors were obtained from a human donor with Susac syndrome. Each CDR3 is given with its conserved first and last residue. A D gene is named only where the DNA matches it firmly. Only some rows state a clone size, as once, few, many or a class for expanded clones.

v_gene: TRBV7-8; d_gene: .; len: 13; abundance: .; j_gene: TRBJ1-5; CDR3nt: TGTGCCAGCAGCCCTAGCAGTGGTCAGCCCCAGCATTTT; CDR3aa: CASSPSSGQPQHF
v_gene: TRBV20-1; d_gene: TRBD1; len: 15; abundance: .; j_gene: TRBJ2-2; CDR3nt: TGCAGTGCCCTCGACAGGGGGCGGCACACCGGGGAGCTGTTTTTT; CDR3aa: CSALDRGRHTGELFF
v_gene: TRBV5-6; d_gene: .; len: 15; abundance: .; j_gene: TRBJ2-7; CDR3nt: TGTGCCAGCAGCTTGGGGCTAGATTCTGACTACGAGCAGTACTTC; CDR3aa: CASSLGLDSDYEQYF
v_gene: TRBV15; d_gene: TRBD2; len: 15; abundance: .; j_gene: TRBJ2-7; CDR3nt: TGTGCCACCAGCAGAGAGAGCGGGGGGGACCACGAGCAGTACTTC; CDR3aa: CATSRESGGDHEQYF
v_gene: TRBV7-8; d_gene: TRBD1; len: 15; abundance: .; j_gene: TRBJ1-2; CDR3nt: TGTGCCAGCAGCTTAGCAAGGCAGGGGGGGGGCGGCTACACCTTC; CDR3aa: CASSLARQGGGGYTF
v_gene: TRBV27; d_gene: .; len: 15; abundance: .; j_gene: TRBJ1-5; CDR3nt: TGTGCCAGCAGTTTTGGGCAGGGGCGCAATCAGCCCCAGCATTTT; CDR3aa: CASSFGQGRNQPQHF
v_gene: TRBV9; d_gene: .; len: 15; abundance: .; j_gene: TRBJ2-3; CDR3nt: TGTGCCAGCAGCGAGCGCGGGACCTACACAGATACGCAGTATTTT; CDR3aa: CASSERGTYTDTQYF
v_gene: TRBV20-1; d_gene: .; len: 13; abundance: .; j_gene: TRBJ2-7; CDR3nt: TGCAGTGCTAGAGAGGGCGTGGACTACGAGCAGTACTTC; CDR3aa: CSAREGVDYEQYF
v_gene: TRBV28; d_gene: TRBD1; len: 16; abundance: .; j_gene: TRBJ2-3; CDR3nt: TGTGCCAGCAGTTTTACGACAGGGGGGAACCGAGATACGCAGTATTTT; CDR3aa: CASSFTTGGNRDTQYF
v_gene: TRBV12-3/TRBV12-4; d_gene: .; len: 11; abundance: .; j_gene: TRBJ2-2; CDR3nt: TGTGCCACCTTAAACACCGGGGAGCTGTTTTTT; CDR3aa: CATLNTGELFF
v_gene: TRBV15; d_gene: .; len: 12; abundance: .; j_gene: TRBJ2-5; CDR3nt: TGTGCCACCAGCAGAGATAGAGAGACCCAGTACTTC; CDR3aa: CATSRDRETQYF
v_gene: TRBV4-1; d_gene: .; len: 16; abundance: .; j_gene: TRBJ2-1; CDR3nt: TGCGCCAGCAGCCAGACGTCCGGGAGCTCCTACAATGAGCAGTTCTTC; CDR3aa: CASSQTSGSSYNEQFF
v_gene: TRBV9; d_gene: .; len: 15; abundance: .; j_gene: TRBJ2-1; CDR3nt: TGTGCCAGCAGCGTAGGCTCTCGATCGGGGAATGAGCAGTTCTTC; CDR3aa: CASSVGSRSGNEQFF
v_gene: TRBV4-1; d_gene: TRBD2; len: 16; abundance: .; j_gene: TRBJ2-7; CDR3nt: TGCGCCAGCAGCCAAGAAGGACTAGCGGGACGGTACGAGCAGTACTTC; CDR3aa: CASSQEGLAGRYEQYF
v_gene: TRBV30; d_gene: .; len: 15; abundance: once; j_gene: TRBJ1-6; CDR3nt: TGTGCCTGGAGTGTATGGCAGGGATATAATTCACCCCTCCACTTT; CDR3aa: CAWSVWQGYNSPLHF
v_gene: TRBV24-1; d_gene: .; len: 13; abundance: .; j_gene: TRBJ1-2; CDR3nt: TGTGCCACCAGTGACGACCATAACTATGGCTACACCTTC; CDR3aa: CATSDDHNYGYTF
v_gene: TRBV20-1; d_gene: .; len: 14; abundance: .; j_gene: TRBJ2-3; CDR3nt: TGCAGTGCTAGAGTTTGGGCTTCCACAGATACGCAGTATTTT; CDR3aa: CSARVWASTDTQYF
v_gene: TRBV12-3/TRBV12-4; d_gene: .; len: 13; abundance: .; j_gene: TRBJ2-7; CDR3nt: TGTGCCAGCAGGATAAGCGGAAGCTACGAGCAGTACTTC; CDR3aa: CASRISGSYEQYF
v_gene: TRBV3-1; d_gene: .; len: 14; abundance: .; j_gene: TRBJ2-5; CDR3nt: TGTGCCAGCAGGCGACGACAGGGACTGGAGACCCAGTACTTC; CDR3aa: CASRRRQGLETQYF
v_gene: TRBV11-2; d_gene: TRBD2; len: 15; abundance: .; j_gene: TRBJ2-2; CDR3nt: TGTGCCAGCAACGCGGGACTAGTTAACACCGGGGAGCTGTTTTTT; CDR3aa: CASNAGLVNTGELFF